The 15 T cell receptor beta chains listed next were all sequenced from one sample in a study of T cell responses to AZD1222 COVID-19 vaccine. Sequencing used immunoSEQ multiplex PCR; TCRdb keeps in-frame clones, though not all of them. The repertoire has some 83,000 clones, over 80% of them found once; the top ten carry 5% to 6%. The material sequenced was peripheral blood, taken on day 0 of AZD1222 vaccination. The receptors stem from an adult in good health.

The rearrangement links TRBV19 to TRBJ2-1; TRBD1 might be the D (6 bases). CDR3 length equals 17 residues. Between the trimmed V and J ends, which lost 3 bases and 4 bases, there was a span of 19 bases. Germline V gives CDR1 LNHDA, CDR2 SQIVND (reference sequence). The chain's CDR3 is CASSIRGSLRLYNEQFF. The CDR3 region has the DNA TGTGCCAGTAGTATTAGGGGGTCCCTCCGTCTTTACAATGAGCAGTTCTTC.

The chain recombines TRBV6-4 with TRBJ1-1; unclear D gene. Germline CDR1 reads MRHNA; CDR2 reads SNTAGT. CDR3 length equals 14 residues. Trimming stripped 6 bases from V and 2 bases from J, with 13 bases between. The CDR3 region is CASRARDLNTEAFF. For the CDR3, the DNA is TGTGCCAGCAGAGCTCGGGATCTTAACACTGAAGCTTTCTTT.

V is TRBV5-1 and J is TRBJ2-1; 7 bases map to TRBD2. The germline V gene has CDR1 SGHRS and CDR2 YFSETQ. This CDR3 has 13 amino acids. J was trimmed by 7 bases and V by 1 base; bases with no gene match: 2. The CDR3 DNA follows: TGCGCCAGCAGCTTGACTAGCGTGAATGAGCAGTTCTTC. This translates into CASSLTSVNEQFF.

The chain combines TRBV7-6 with TRBJ2-2, with 7 nucleotides matching TRBD2. This CDR3 contains 15 residues. In germline, CDR1 is SGHVS, CDR2 FNYEAQ. The trim removed 5 bases at V and 3 bases at J, leaving 6 bases unmatched. CDR3 DNA sequence: TGTGCCAGCAGCCCTGCTAGCGGTTACACCGGGGAGCTGTTTTTT. Protein sequence: CASSPASGYTGELFF. Full variable domain (remainder filled in from reference TRBV7-6 and TRBJ2-2): GAGVSQSPRYKVTKRGQDVALRCDPISGHVSLYWYRQALGQGPEFLTYFNYEAQQDKSGLPNDRFSAERPEGSISTLTIQRTEQRDSAMYRCASSPASGYTGELFFGEGSRLTVL.

V usage is TRBV5-1 and J usage is TRBJ1-4; 9 bases agree with TRBD1. The trim removed 4 bases at V and 7 bases at J, leaving 8 bases unmatched. Germline CDR1 SGHRS, CDR2 YFSETQ. This CDR3 is 15 amino acids long. The CDR3 protein is CASSVSQGAGEKLFF. The CDR3 DNA reads as TGCGCCAGCAGCGTATCACAGGGGGCCGGTGAAAAACTGTTTTTT.

The V and J genes are TRBV28 and TRBJ1-3; no reliable D call. CDR1 and CDR2 from the germline V gene are MDHEN and SYDVKM. This CDR3 region has 13 residues. Trimming removed 2 bases at V and 0 bases at J, with 2 bases between. The CDR3 region is CASSLVSGNTIYF. The CDR3 DNA follows: TGTGCCAGCAGTTTAGTCTCTGGAAACACCATATATTTT.

The V call is TRBV6-5, the J call TRBJ1-2; TRBD1 agrees at 9 bases. The CDR3 is 15 amino acids. V shed 0 bases, J shed 4 bases, and the junction held 3 bases outside the gene matches. Germline V gene sequence: CDR1 MNHEY, CDR2 SVGAGI. CDR3 loop: CASSYSGTGSYGYTF. The CDR3, as DNA: TGTGCCAGCAGTTACTCCGGGACAGGGAGCTATGGCTACACCTTC.

The CDR3 nucleotides are TGTGCCAGCAGCCGACTAGCGGGGGGGATAACAGATACGCAGTATTTT. Its translation is CASSRLAGGITDTQYF. The chain carries TRBV3-1 (or the pseudogene TRBV3-2) and TRBJ2-3, with TRBD2 identical over 14 bases. The CDR3 loop spans 16 amino acids. The germline gives CDR1 LGHDT, CDR2 YNNKEL (reference sequence). The V gene end was trimmed by 4 bases and the J gene end by 3 bases; junction bases not matched to a gene: 3.

This clone is a singleton in its sample. CDR3 residues: CASSFTSPGDSPLNTEAFF. CDR3 bases: TGTGCCAGCAGTTTCACTTCCCCAGGGGACAGTCCCCTGAACACTGAAGCTTTCTTT. The rearrangement uses TRBV27 and TRBJ1-1; 7 bases align to TRBD1. Germline V CDR1 and CDR2: MNHEY, SMNVEV (reference sequence). There are 19 residues in the CDR3. Trimming took 3 bases from V and 0 from J; bases not matched to a gene: 16.

The chain links TRBV7-9 to TRBJ2-7, with 9 positions matching TRBD1. CDR3 length: 17 amino acids. With 4 bases clipped from V and 1 base from J, the junction kept 11 bases outside the gene matches. Germline V gene sequence: CDR1 SEHNR, CDR2 FQNEAQ (reference sequence). The CDR3 DNA sequence: TGTGCCAGCAGCTCACCTCTGACAGGGGGGCTGTCCTACGAGCAGTACTTC. It specifies CASSSPLTGGLSYEQYF.

The chain couples TRBV28 to TRBJ1-2; 8 positions match TRBD1. From germline, CDR1 is MDHEN and CDR2 SYDVKM. V lost 5 bases to trimming and J lost 1 base; unmatched junction nucleotides: 12. The CDR3 is 17 amino acids. The chain's CDR3 is CASSQGGQGANNYGYTF. CDR3 DNA: TGTGCCAGCAGTCAAGGGGGGCAGGGGGCCAATAACTATGGCTACACCTTC.

V gene TRBV21-1 combines with J gene TRBJ1-1; no DNA check was done on the table's D call, TRBD1. TRBV21-1 is a documented pseudogene. The CDR3 totals 17 residues. The CDR3 DNA reads TGTGCCAGCAGCAAAGTCCCAGGGGGCGGGTTCATAGTTGTTGGTATCTTT. This codes for CASSKVPGGGFIVVGIF.

This sequence joins TRBV7-3 and TRBJ1-1; D remains ambiguous. The CDR3 is 13 residues long. Trimming removed 2 bases at V and 8 bases at J, with 12 bases between. The V gene's germline CDR1 is SGHTA and CDR2 FQGTGA. CDR3 in DNA: TGTGCCAGCAGCTTAGACCCGGGAGGAGAAGCTTTCTTT. The encoded protein is CASSLDPGGEAFF.

The chain recombines TRBV9 with TRBJ1-2; no clear D gene. V gave up 0 bases and J gave up 2 bases, with 11 bases separating them. Germline V gene sequence: CDR1 SGDLS, CDR2 YYNGEE. This CDR3 spans 15 amino acids. CDR3 in amino acids: CASSVGDVGNYGYTF. The CDR3 nucleotides read TGTGCCAGCAGCGTAGGCGACGTGGGAAACTATGGCTACACCTTC.

This chain joins TRBV11-2 and TRBJ1-2; D gene unclear. Germline CDR1 reads SGHAT; CDR2 reads FQNNGV. The CDR3 is made up of 15 amino acids. V was shortened by 1 base and J by 3 bases, with 12 bases between the two germline ends. This chain's CDR3 is CASSLAMGFDYGYTF. In DNA form, the CDR3 reads TGTGCCAGCAGCTTAGCGATGGGTTTCGACTATGGCTACACCTTC.